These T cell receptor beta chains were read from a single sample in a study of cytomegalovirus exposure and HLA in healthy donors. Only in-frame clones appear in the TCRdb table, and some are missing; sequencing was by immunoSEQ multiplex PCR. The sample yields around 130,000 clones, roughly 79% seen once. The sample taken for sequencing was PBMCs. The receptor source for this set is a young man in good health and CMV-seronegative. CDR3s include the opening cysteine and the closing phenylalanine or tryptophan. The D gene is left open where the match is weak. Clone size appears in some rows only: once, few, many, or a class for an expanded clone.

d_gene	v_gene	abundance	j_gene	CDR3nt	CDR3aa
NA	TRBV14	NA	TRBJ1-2	TGTGCCAGCAGCCAAACGCAGTTACATGGCTACACCTTC	CASSQTQLHGYTF
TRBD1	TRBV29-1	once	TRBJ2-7	TGCAGCGTTCCCACAGGGGGCGAGCAGTACTTC	CSVPTGGEQYF
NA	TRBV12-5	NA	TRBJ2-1	TGTGCTAGTGGCACTACAGGCAATGAGCAGTTCTTC	CASGTTGNEQFF
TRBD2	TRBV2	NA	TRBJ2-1	TGTGCCAGCACCCGGACTAGCTGGGGGGATGAGCAGTTCTTC	CASTRTSWGDEQFF
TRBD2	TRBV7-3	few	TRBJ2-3	TGTGCCAGCAGCTTAGCTCATCGACTAGCGGGGGACACAGATACGCAGTATTTT	CASSLAHRLAGDTDTQYF
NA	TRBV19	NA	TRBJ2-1	TGTGCCAGTAGTATCGGGGTATACAATGAGCAGTTCTTC	CASSIGVYNEQFF
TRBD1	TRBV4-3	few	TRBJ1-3	TGCGCCAGCAGCCAAGACACGGCAGGGGGTAGAAACACCATATATTTT	CASSQDTAGGRNTIYF
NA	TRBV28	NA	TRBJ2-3	TGTGCCAGCAGCTCCTCCAAAGCGGGTTCCACAGATACGCAGTATTTT	CASSSSKAGSTDTQYF
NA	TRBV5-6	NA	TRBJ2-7	TGTGCCAGCAACTTACTCGGGGAGCACTTTGGACGCGAGCAGTACTTC	CASNLLGEHFGREQYF
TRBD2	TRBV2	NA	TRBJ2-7	TGTGCCAGCGCCGCCGGGCGAGCGGGAGTGTACGAGCAGTACTTC	CASAAGRAGVYEQYF
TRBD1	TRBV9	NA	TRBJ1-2	TGTGCCAGCAGCACACGAGGGACAGGGTTTTCTGGCTACACCTTC	CASSTRGTGFSGYTF
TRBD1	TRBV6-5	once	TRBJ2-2	TGTGCCAGCAGACAGGGGACAATGAACACCGGGGAGCTGTTTTTT	CASRQGTMNTGELFF
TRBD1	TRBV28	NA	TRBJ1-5	TGTGCCATCCTACTACCGACAGGGGTCAATCAGCCCCAGCATTTT	CAILLPTGVNQPQHF